What follows are 10 T cell receptor beta chains derived from one specimen sequenced in a study of tissue T cells after allogeneic stem cell transplantation. Produced via immunoSEQ multiplex PCR; TCRdb's table is partial and in-frame only. Of 3,000 to 4,000 clones listed, 47% are singletons. Sample time point: mouse harvest day 14 after allogeneic transplant. Tail vein injection delivered 10^7 T-cell-depleted bone marrow cells and 10^6 splenic CD5+ T cells. The sample was gut tissue. These receptor sequences come from a female BALB/c mouse given C57BL/6 T cells with graft-versus-host disease after an allogeneic hematopoietic cell transplant.

This clone is large (0.1 to 1%) within its sample. The genes are named according to mouse. The read ends 1 residue early relative to the CDR3; the germline J gene fills the gap. The V and J genes are TRBV29 and TRBJ1-4; the D gene is possibly TRBD1 (5 bases). Trimming stripped 2 bases from V and 0 bases from J, with 10 bases between. This CDR3 has 16 amino acids. The V gene's germline CDR1 is MSHET and CDR2 SYDVDS. CDR3 in amino acids: CASSLPRTISNERLFF. The sequenced CDR3 bases are TGTGCTAGCAGTTTACCTCGGACAATTTCCAACGAAAGATTATTT.

As for this clone: Gene names refer to mouse genes. The read halts 1 residue ahead of the CDR3 end, with the missing end drawn from the germline J gene. This sequence joins TRBV31 and TRBJ2-5; D is unclear. The V end was cut by 3 bases, the J end by 2 bases, with 3 bases between. The CDR3 runs 11 residues. Germline CDR1 is GKSSPN and CDR2 is SITVG. The CDR3 DNA, read in part, is TGTGCCTGGAGCCTCCAAGACACCCAGTAC. Amino acid sequence: CAWSLQDTQY. The whole CDR3 sequence is CAWSLQDTQYF.

Regarding this clone: Gene names refer to mouse genes. Sequencing ends 1 residue short of the CDR3 end; the germline J gene provides the rest. The gene calls are TRBV26 and TRBJ2-3; 9 bases match TRBD2. The CDR3 has 14 amino acids. The V gene end was trimmed by 4 bases and the J gene end by 3 bases; junction bases not matched to a gene: 2. The germline V gene encodes CDR1 KGHPV and CDR2 FQNQEV (reference sequence). The part of the CDR3 DNA that was read is TGTGCCAGCAGTCCACTGGGGGGCGCAGAAACGCTGTAT. Protein: CASSPLGGAETLY. From start to end, the CDR3 is CASSPLGGAETLYF.

The table lists this clone with a few counts. The genes are named according to mouse. The CDR3 goes on 1 residue after the read ends, and that part is filled in from the germline J gene. This chain links TRBV26 with TRBJ2-5, with 8 nucleotides matching TRBD1. Germline assignment: CDR1 KGHPV and CDR2 FQNQEV (reference sequence). V lost 3 bases and J lost 6; bases outside the gene matches: 5. This CDR3 is 14 amino acids long. The covered CDR3 bases are TGTGCCAGCAGTCTTCGGACAGGGCGGGACACCCAGTAC. This translates into CASSLRTGRDTQY. The full CDR3 is CASSLRTGRDTQYF.

On this clone itself: Mouse gene names apply. The read stops 1 residue short of the end of the CDR3; the missing end is completed from the germline J gene. V is TRBV13-3 and J is TRBJ2-7; D perhaps matches TRBD2 (6 bases). The V end was cut by 6 bases, the J end by 3 bases, with 13 bases between. The germline CDR1 and CDR2 sequences are NNHDY and SYVADS. The CDR3 covers 13 residues. CDR3 DNA, as far as it was read: TGTGCCAGCACCCCTCTGGGGCACTATGAACAGTAC. Protein product: CASTPLGHYEQY. The CDR3, in full, reads CASTPLGHYEQYF.

Of note for this clone: Gene labels here are mouse ones. Sequencing ends 1 residue short of the CDR3 end; the germline J gene provides the rest. The genes are TRBV26 and TRBJ1-3; D uncertain. Germline CDR1 and CDR2: KGHPV and FQNQEV (reference sequence). The V end was cut by 2 bases, the J end by 4 bases, with 3 bases between. There are 12 residues in the CDR3. Partial CDR3 DNA: TGTGCCAGCAGTCTGGGGGGAAATACGCTCTAT. Translated: CASSLGGNTLY. The whole CDR3 reads CASSLGGNTLYF. Using reference TRBV26 and TRBJ1-3 for the parts outside the CDR3, the full variable domain is NSKVIQTPRYLVKGQGQKAKMRCIPEKGHPVVFWYQQNKNNEFKFLINFQNQEVLQQIDMTEKRFSAECPSNSPCSLEIQSSEAGDSALYLCASSLGGNTLYFGEGSRLIVV.

Comments on this clone: Germline and genes: mouse. The read terminates 1 residue ahead of where the CDR3 ends, so the germline J gene completes it. This chain joins TRBV16 and TRBJ2-1; 10 positions match TRBD2. The V segment lost 2 bases and the J segment 4 bases; nucleotides outside the gene matches: 2. This CDR3 has 15 amino acids. Germline CDR1 is SGHSA and CDR2 is FRNQAP. CDR3 sequence reads: CASSLPGGAYAEQFF. CDR3 DNA (partial): TGTGCAAGCAGCTTACCTGGGGGGGCTTATGCTGAGCAGTTC.

Note on this clone: Germline and genes: mouse. The read ends 1 residue shy of where the CDR3 ends; the end is completed using the germline J gene. The chain couples TRBV23 to TRBJ1-1; the table calls TRBD1, which could not be checked here. The CDR3 has 12 residues. CDR1 is KGHTA and CDR2 is FQNQQP in the germline V gene. The CDR3 loop is CSSSHDRGEVFF. CDR3 DNA (partial): TGCTCCAGCAGTCACGACAGGGGAGAAGTCTTC. Drawing the rest from reference TRBV23 and TRBJ1-1, the complete variable domain is DAAVTQKPRYLIKMKGQEAEMKCIPEKGHTAVFWYQQKQSKELKFLIYFQNQQPLDQIDMVKERFSAVCPSSSLCSLGIRTCEAEDSALYLCSSSHDRGEVFFGKGTRLTVV.

Of note for this clone: Gene names are the mouse ones. The read stops 1 residue short of the end of the CDR3; the missing end is completed from the germline J gene. The chain recombines TRBV19 with TRBJ1-2; possibly TRBD1 for D (5 bases). Germline V gives CDR1 FNHDT, CDR2 SITEND (reference sequence). V was cut by 3 bases and J by 0 bases, with 6 bases left in between. The CDR3 has 13 amino acids. CDR3 DNA (partial): TGTGCCAGCAGTAGAGGGGCAAACTCCGACTACACC. This translates into CASSRGANSDYT. The entire CDR3 sequence reads CASSRGANSDYTF.

A single count supports this clone. Mouse names are used for the genes. The read halts 1 residue ahead of the CDR3 end, with the missing end drawn from the germline J gene. The genes are TRBV26 and TRBJ2-4; no clear D. From germline, CDR1 is KGHPV and CDR2 FQNQEV (reference sequence). This CDR3 is built from 14 residues. Trimming pared 2 bases from V and 0 bases from J, leaving 6 bases between. The covered CDR3 bases are TGTGCCAGCAGTCTGCCAACTAGTCAAAACACCTTGTAC. Protein product: CASSLPTSQNTLY. The full CDR3 protein reads CASSLPTSQNTLYF.